This T cell receptor (beta chain) was sequenced for a study of T cells in Graves' hyperthyroidism and ophthalmopathy. The CDR3 runs to 15 residues. Germline-derived CDR1 and CDR2 are LNHDA and SQIVND (reference sequence). RNA transcripts provided the source from which TCR beta CDR3 regions were amplified. The TCR CDR3 was amplified in a first-round RT-PCR using the HTBI primer set. TCRdb ran MiXCR on the multiplex PCR reads and lists one entry per CDR3 protein. The sample gives about 480,000 distinct CDR3 sequences, 13% to 15% of which show up once; about a sixth is in the top ten. The table lists this clonotype with a few counts. The junction differs from germline at one of its ends, possibly a read error.

This TCR derives from a young woman with Graves' hyperthyroidism. The sequenced material came from blood. The genes are TRBV19 and TRBJ1-2; TRBD1 matches at 12 bases. CDR3 protein: CACSPGTGGAIGYTF. The CDR3 nucleotides are TGTGCCTGTAGTCCCGGGACAGGGGGCGCGATCGGCTACACCTTC.